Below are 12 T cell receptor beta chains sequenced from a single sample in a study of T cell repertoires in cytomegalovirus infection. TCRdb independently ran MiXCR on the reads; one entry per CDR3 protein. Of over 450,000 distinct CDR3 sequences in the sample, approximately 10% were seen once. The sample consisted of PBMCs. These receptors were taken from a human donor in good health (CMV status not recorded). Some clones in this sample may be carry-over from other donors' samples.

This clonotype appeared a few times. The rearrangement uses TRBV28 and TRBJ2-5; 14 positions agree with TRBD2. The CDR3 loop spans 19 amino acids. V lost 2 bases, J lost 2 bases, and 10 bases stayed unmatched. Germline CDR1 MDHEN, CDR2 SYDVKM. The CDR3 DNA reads TGTGCCAGCAGTTTACAGCTCCGACTAGCGGGGGGGGTACAAGAGACCCAGTACTTC. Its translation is CASSLQLRLAGGVQETQYF. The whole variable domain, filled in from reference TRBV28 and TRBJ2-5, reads DVKVTQSSRYLVKRTGEKVFLECVQDMDHENMFWYRQDPGLGLRLIYFSYDVKMKEKGDIPEGYSVSREKKERFSLILESASTNQTSMYLCASSLQLRLAGGVQETQYFGPGTRLLVL.

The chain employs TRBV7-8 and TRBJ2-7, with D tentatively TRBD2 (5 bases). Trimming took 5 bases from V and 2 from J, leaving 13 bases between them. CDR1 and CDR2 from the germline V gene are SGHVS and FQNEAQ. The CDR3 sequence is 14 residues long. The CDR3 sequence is CASSHTRRTYEQYF. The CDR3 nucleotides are TGTGCCAGCAGCCACACTCGGAGGACCTACGAGCAGTACTTC. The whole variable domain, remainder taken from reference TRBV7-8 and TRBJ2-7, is GAGVSQSPRYKVAKRGQDVALRCDPISGHVSLFWYQQALGQGPEFLTYFQNEAQLDKSGLPSDRFFAERPEGSVSTLKIQRTQQEDSAVYLCASSHTRRTYEQYFGPGTRLTVT.

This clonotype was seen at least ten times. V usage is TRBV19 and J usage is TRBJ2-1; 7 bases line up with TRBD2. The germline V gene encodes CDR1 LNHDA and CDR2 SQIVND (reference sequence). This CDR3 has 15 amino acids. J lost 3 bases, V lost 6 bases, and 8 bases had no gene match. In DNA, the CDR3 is TGTGCCAGTAGGAAGGCGGGAGCCAGCTACAATGAGCAGTTCTTC. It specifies CASRKAGASYNEQFF.

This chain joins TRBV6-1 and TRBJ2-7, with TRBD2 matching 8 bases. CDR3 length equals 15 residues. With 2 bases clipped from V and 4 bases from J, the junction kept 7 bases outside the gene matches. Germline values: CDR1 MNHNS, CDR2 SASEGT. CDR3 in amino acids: CASSEPPGGPYEQYF. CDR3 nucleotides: TGTGCCAGCAGTGAACCACCGGGAGGGCCATACGAGCAGTACTTC.

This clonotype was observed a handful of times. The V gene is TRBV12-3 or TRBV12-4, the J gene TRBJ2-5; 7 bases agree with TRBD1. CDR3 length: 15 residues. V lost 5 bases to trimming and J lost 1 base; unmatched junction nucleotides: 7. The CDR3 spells CASSPTGTVQETQYF. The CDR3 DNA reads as TGTGCCAGCAGTCCAACAGGGACAGTCCAAGAGACCCAGTACTTC.

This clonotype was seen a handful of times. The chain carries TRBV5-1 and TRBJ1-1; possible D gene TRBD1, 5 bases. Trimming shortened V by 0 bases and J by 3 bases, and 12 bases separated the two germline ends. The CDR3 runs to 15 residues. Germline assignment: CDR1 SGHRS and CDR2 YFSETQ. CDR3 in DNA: TGCGCCAGCAGCTTGGAGGGGTCCTGGGACACTGAAGCTTTCTTT. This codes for CASSLEGSWDTEAFF.

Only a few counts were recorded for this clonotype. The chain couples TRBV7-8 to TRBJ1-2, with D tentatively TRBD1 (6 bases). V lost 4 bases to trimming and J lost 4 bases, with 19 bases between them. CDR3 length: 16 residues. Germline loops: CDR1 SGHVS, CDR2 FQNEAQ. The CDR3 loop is CASSSHRDLKLYGYTF. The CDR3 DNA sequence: TGTGCCAGCAGCTCTCACAGGGACCTTAAGCTCTATGGCTACACCTTC.

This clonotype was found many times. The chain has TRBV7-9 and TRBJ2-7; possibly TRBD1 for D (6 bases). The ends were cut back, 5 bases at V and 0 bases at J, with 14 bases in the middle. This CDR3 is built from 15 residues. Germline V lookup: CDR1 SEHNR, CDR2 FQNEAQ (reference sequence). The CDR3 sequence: CASSPTGMGSYEQYF. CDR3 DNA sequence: TGTGCCAGCAGCCCAACAGGGATGGGCTCCTACGAGCAGTACTTC.

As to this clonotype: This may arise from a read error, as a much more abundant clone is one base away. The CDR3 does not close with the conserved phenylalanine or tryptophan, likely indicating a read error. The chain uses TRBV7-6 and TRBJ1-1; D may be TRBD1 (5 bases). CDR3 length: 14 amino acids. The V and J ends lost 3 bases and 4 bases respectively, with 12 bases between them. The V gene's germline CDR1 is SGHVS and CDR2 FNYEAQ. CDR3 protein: CASSFFGTATEAFL. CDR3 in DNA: TGTGCCAGCAGCTTCTTTGGGACGGCCACTGAAGCTTTCTTA.

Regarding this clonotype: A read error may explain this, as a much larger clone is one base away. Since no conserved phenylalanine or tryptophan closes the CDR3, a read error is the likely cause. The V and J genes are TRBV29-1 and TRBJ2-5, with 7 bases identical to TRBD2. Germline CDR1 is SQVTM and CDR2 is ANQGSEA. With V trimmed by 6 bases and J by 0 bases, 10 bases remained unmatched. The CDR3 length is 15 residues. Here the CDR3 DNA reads TGCAGCGTCGAACCCGGACTAGACAACCAAGAGACCCAGTACTCC. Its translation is CSVEPGLDNQETQYS.

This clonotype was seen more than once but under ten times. Written as DNA, the CDR3 is TGCGCCAGCAGTCAAAGGACATCCTCCTACAATGAGCAGTTCTTC. It yields the protein CASSQRTSSYNEQFF. The V and J genes are TRBV23-1 and TRBJ2-1; the D gene is possibly TRBD1 (5 bases). TRBV23-1 is given ORF status, its function remaining uncertain. Between the trimmed V and J ends, which lost 2 bases and 0 bases, there was a span of 8 bases. The CDR3 runs to 15 residues.

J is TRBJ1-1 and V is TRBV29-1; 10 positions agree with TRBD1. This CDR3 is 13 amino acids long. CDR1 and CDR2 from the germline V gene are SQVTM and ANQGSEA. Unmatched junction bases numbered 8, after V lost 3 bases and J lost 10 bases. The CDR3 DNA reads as TGCAGCGTTGATTCGACAGGGGGCGTCGGAGCTTTCTTT. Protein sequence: CSVDSTGGVGAFF.